Below are 10 T cell receptor beta chains sequenced from a single sample in a study of response to subunit inactivated influenza vaccine. MiXCR was run by TCRdb on the RT-PCR reads, yielding one entry per CDR3 protein. This table has over 800,000 distinct CDR3 sequences, 20% to 25% appearing once. The input for sequencing was PBMCs from blood, taken roughly 5 days after vaccination. These receptors were taken from a man aged 50-59 years who received an inactivated influenza vaccine.

The gene calls are TRBV6-6 and TRBJ2-3; the D is unclear. The CDR3 spans 12 residues. CDR1 MNHNY and CDR2 SVGAGI come from the germline V gene (reference sequence). The germline V and J ends were trimmed by 0 bases and 5 bases, with 3 bases remaining between them. CDR3 protein: CASSYSRDTQYF. CDR3 DNA sequence: TGTGCCAGCAGTTACTCGAGAGATACGCAGTATTTT.

A few counts support this clonotype. J is TRBJ2-1 and V is TRBV12-3 or TRBV12-4; 12 bases agree with TRBD2. With 5 bases clipped from V and 14 bases from J, the junction kept 10 bases outside the gene matches. The CDR3 extends over 14 amino acids. The CDR3 DNA sequence: TGTGCCAGCAGTACGGGACTAGCGGGTCAGGAAGAGTTCTTC. It encodes CASSTGLAGQEEFF.

The rearrangement links TRBV7-9 to TRBJ2-7, with TRBD1 identical over 10 bases. V shed 1 base and J 0 bases; nucleotides not matched to a gene: 3. The CDR3 has 16 residues. Germline CDR1 and CDR2: SEHNR and FQNEAQ (reference sequence). The CDR3 reads CASSLEGQGSSYEQYF. The CDR3 DNA follows: TGTGCCAGCAGCTTAGAGGGACAGGGGAGCTCCTACGAGCAGTACTTC.

The rearrangement joins TRBV6-5 to TRBJ2-7, with D uncertain. This CDR3 region has 11 residues. V was trimmed by 4 bases and J by 9 bases, leaving 10 bases between them. Germline V gene sequence: CDR1 MNHEY, CDR2 SVGAGI. CDR3 coding DNA: TGTGCCAGCAGTTCTGAGCGTCGGCAGTACTTC. Protein product: CASSSERRQYF.

The CDR3 sequence is CASRARAGELFF. DNA for the CDR3: TGTGCCAGCAGGGCCAGGGCCGGGGAGCTGTTTTTT. V usage is TRBV6-1 and J usage is TRBJ2-2; D possibly corresponds to TRBD1 (5 bases). Germline V CDR1 and CDR2: MNHNS, SASEGT. The CDR3 has 12 residues. With 6 bases removed from V and 6 bases from J, the gap between germline ends came to 8 bases.

The table lists this clonotype with a few counts. The chain has TRBV5-5 and TRBJ2-6; 10 bases fit TRBD1. The CDR3 runs to 18 residues. Germline CDR1 reads SGHKS; CDR2 reads YYEKEE (reference sequence). The V and J ends lost 7 bases and 1 base, in that order; junction bases with no gene match: 11. The CDR3 region is CASYGQGGGRSGANVLTF. CDR3 DNA: TGTGCCAGCTATGGACAGGGGGGGGGAAGGTCTGGGGCCAACGTCCTGACTTTC.

This clonotype was recorded a few times. CDR3 amino acids: CASSQVKGRGQGEQFF. The DNA of the CDR3 is TGTGCCAGCAGCCAAGTAAAGGGCAGGGGGCAAGGTGAGCAGTTCTTC. The chain employs TRBV4-2 and TRBJ2-1; TRBD1 agrees at 8 bases. This CDR3 contains 16 residues. After removal of 1 base from V and 9 bases from J, the junction contained 11 bases not matched to a gene. Germline V gene lookup returns CDR1 LGHNA and CDR2 YNFKEQ.

The chain links TRBV20-1 to TRBJ2-7, with D maybe TRBD2 (6 bases). The CDR3 sequence is 15 residues long. Germline CDR1 is DFQATT and CDR2 is SNEGSKA (reference sequence). V lost 1 base to trimming and J lost 2 bases, with 15 bases between them. The CDR3 nucleotides are TGCAGTGCTAGAGCCATAAGGGGAGGCGCCTACGAGCAGTACTTC. Its protein product is CSARAIRGGAYEQYF.

In its sample, this clonotype was seen a few times. The chain links TRBV4-3 to TRBJ2-2; TRBD2 aligns across 7 bases. The V gene end was trimmed by 0 bases and the J gene end by 4 bases; junction bases not matched to a gene: 5. The CDR3 runs to 16 residues. Germline CDR1 is LGHNA and CDR2 is YSLEER. The CDR3 DNA follows: TGCGCCAGCAGCCAAGATTGGCTAGCGGCCACCGGGGAGCTGTTTTTT. This translates into CASSQDWLAATGELFF.

Note on this clonotype: Compared with germline, one end of the junction differs, possibly owing to a read error. This chain links TRBV6-2 or TRBV6-3 with TRBJ2-5; 8 nucleotides agree with TRBD2. The CDR3 has 16 residues. Germline V gene lookup returns CDR1 MNHEY and CDR2 SVGEGT. Here the CDR3 DNA reads TGTGCCAGCAGGTACTCGAGTAGCGGGAAGGCAGAGACCCAGTACTTC. It specifies CASRYSSSGKAETQYF.